This T cell receptor beta chain is drawn from a study of cytomegalovirus exposure and HLA in healthy donors (dated by TCRdb to about 2017). Study-wide context: An earlier analysis of roughly 570 of the donors reported about 280 Gb of sequence data and 100 million to 120 million unique TCR beta sequences obtained from about 179 million T cells. An early release that covered approximately 600 HLA-typed donors contained around 300 gigabases of sequencing data and approximately 85 million unique TCR sequences. The genetic ancestry cluster associated with self-reported Caucasian donors included over 65% of the 350 to 500 genotyped donors. The study aimed to test whether cataloging public T cell receptors could reveal signatures of past pathogen exposure. The study used immunosequencing to profile the T cell repertoires of more than 650 subjects and linked those repertoires to cytomegalovirus serostatus. Besides the first cohort of hundreds of subjects, a separate validation cohort made up of 120 different subjects was used. The study combined high-throughput TCR immunosequencing, statistical association of individual TCRs with disease status, and machine learning to predict cytomegalovirus infection status. A later analysis re-analyzed previously published TCR beta repertoires from roughly 690 donors and added high-resolution HLA genotyping to study TCR occurrence patterns. Rather than drawing on any new phenotypic data, the later analysis identified candidate immune exposures from TCR beta sequences and the way those sequences occurred across donors. An earlier analysis of around 580 of the donors used high-throughput TCR beta sequencing to judge whether each TCR beta V gene segment behaved as functional or pseudogenic. Donor age, sex, ethnicity and CMV serostatus were compiled alongside the repertoire data. A later genetic analysis took genome-wide SNP genotypes for about three fifths of the roughly 670 donors and used that subset as a discovery cohort. All discovery cohort repertoires had been generated using a single sequencing platform. HLA typing included class I and class II loci at four-digit resolution. Typing coverage varied by locus: roughly 629-630 donors for A, B, C, DRB1 and DQB1; roughly 560 for DQA1; some 610 for DPA1; approximately 470 for DPB1. Four to six DR-DQ haplotypes were handled as single units for association and clustering because linkage in the cohort was strong. Across about 380 genotyped donors of the cohort, an average of roughly 250,000 unique TCR beta nucleotide sequences per donor were sequenced, and approximately 19% of those sequences were non-productive. The study at large found these results: Broadly in line with IMGT annotations, most TCR beta V segments showed up in productive rearrangements about 90% or about 30% of the time in an earlier analysis of a few hundred of the donors. The authors suggested that the approach could potentially be generalized to other disease states and immunological phenotypes. In a later analysis, several top co-occurrence clusters were reported to appear linked to parvovirus B19, influenza, CMV and Epstein-Barr virus. In a later analysis, the rate of TCR association differed among HLA loci, with DRB1 alleles having the most associated TCRs and HLA-C alleles having the fewest. Most CMV-associated TCR beta chains appeared to be HLA-restricted in a later analysis, and the HLA associations seemed to be driven largely by CMV exposure. Specific HLA alleles were associated with 15,000 to 20,000 TCR beta sequences at a false discovery rate of 0.05 in a later analysis. In vitro tests confirmed that a few of the cytomegalovirus-associated TCR beta chains recognize cytomegalovirus antigens. Because HLA typing was missing for some donors at each locus, association tests included only the typed subset. Strong co-occurrence of HLA alleles, especially DR and DQ, made assigning TCR associations to individual alleles difficult. This cohort had only TCR beta chains sequenced, and the lack of alpha or paired-chain data limited which features could be detected. The study listed 150 to 200 TCR beta chains as associated with cytomegalovirus. Linkage disequilibrium might explain the correlated functional status among segregating V segments, but an unknown experimental factor could not be excluded. In both the original and validation cohorts, the classifier was reported to diagnose cytomegalovirus status with high specificity and sensitivity. CMV serostatus was the only immune exposure information available for the cohort. Most TCR sequences were seen in very few donors, while some public TCRs were found in many individuals. A further reported finding was that TCR beta sequences accurately predicted the HLA-A and HLA-B alleles for most subjects in the first cohort. The earlier analysis of some 540 of the donors excluded some 15 rarely observed V segments, including chromosome 9 orphons, because counts were too low. An association between a missense DCLRE1C variant and V-gene and J-gene trimming of TCR beta chains was found in a later genetic analysis and replicated in an independent cohort. Roughly uniform sequencing depth across donors was assumed in presence/absence analyses, although this assumption may not hold. According to a later genetic analysis, donors in an Asian-associated ancestry cluster had fewer N-insertions in productive TCRs than the approximately 670-donor mean. A group of highly shared sequence variants was considered likely to be a technical artifact of the sequencing pipeline. A later analysis found that HLA-associated TCR beta chains were more clonally expanded and had lower generation probabilities than equally common non-associated chains. Some IMGT-functional V segments, including TRBV6-2 and TRBV6-3, could not be distinguished by the 87-base-pair reads and were therefore excluded.

Library construction relied on the immunoSEQ multiplex PCR assay. The multiplex PCR relied on a mix of 60 forward primers for TCR Vbeta segments and 13 reverse primers for TCR Jbeta segments. A multiplex PCR assay on genomic DNA amplified the CDR3 region of rearranged TCR beta genes. The amplified TCR beta libraries were sequenced on the Illumina HiSeq System as 87-base-pair reads. The original pipeline was this. Across the 670 or so repertoires, a later analysis counted around 80 million unique TCR beta chains, 9.5 million to 13 million of which were shared by at least two donors. Raw reads were error-corrected and collapsed into unique sequences by a nearest-neighbor algorithm in which closely related sequences were merged to remove PCR and sequencing errors. Alignment of CDR3 sequences to IMGT reference sequences was used to assign V, D and J gene segments. For a sequence to be retained, a match of at least six nucleotides to both a V gene segment and a J gene segment was required. A rearrangement was called productive if the CDR3 had no stop codons and remained in frame with V and J, and every other rearrangement was called non-productive. Following IMGT convention, CDR3 was defined as the stretch from the second conserved V-encoded cysteine up to the conserved J-encoded phenylalanine. Sequences without an unambiguous match to a single V gene segment were excluded from the earlier analysis of 450 to 750 of the donors. An earlier analysis of roughly 590 of the donors called V segments functional above 56.7% productive rearrangements and segregating when the between-donor standard deviation exceeded 5%. To diagnose cytomegalovirus status from the catalog of TCR beta chain sequences, a statistical classification framework was built. A later analysis assigned V and J genes by comparing TCR nucleotide sequences with IMGT/GENE-DB human TR gene sequences. Using the TCRdist pipeline, a later analysis assigned CDR3 sequences along with most-parsimonious VDJ recombination scenarios. In a later analysis, each TCR beta chain was defined by its CDR3 amino acid sequence together with its V-gene family, and reads without a unique V-gene family were excluded. In a later analysis, some 600 highly shared, low-generation-probability nucleotide sequences were removed to address suspected cross-contamination and a sequencing artifact. In a later analysis, a clonal expansion index was calculated for each public chain from normalized within-repertoire ranks of inferred template counts. In a later analysis, generation probabilities were computed with a VDJ recombination model fitted to out-of-frame rearrangements, and the resulting probabilities were checked against IGoR. Hypergeometric tests were used in a later analysis to score TCR-TCR, TCR-HLA and TCR-CMV co-occurrence, with a repertoire-size bias correction applied to the TCR pairs. In a later analysis, false discovery rates were estimated by permuting HLA or CMV assignments 20 times. In a later analysis, co-occurring TCRs were grouped using DBSCAN, and TCRdist sequence similarity was added for clustering within HLA-allele-positive subsets. For co-occurrence clustering, repertoires with fewer than 30,000 or more than 120,000 public chains were excluded, along with five or six repertoires with anomalous nucleotide sharing. The immuneACCESS repertoire file appears here via TCRdb, limited to in-frame rearrangements. These files lack a portion of the clones; in checked studies, under half of the deficit traces to unresolved V genes, and the cause of the others is not known. The V and J calls and the clone size are those of that table, but D and trimming were determined from the DNA. Present in this sample are fewer than 200,000 clones, almost 80% of which were seen just once. Of the sample, 1.3% falls within the top ten clones.

The CDR3 runs 13 amino acids, cysteine and phenylalanine included. Kept here is only the CDR3 DNA, which spans 39 bases and is read in frame from base 1. CDR1 and CDR2 were assigned from the germline V gene as SQVTM and ANQGSEA. V was cut back by 0 bases and J by 8 bases, leaving a gap of 13 bases between them. The cohort was made up of about 610 healthy bone marrow donors. All cohort members were sampled while nominally healthy, although unrecorded immune exposures were likely present. The donor was CMV seronegative and was included in the group of a few hundred seronegative cohort members. A peripheral blood sample was provided by each donor, and peripheral blood mononuclear cells were used for TCR beta sequencing. Genomic DNA was extracted from the blood cell samples with the Qiagen DNeasy Blood Extraction Kit. In regard to this clone: Its antigen remains undetermined. Within one base of it there is no much larger clone, and no base qualities were kept.

The sequencing sample was made of PBMCs. In this chain, TRBV29-1 is recombined with TRBJ1-2; the D gene is perhaps TRBD1, from 6 matching bases. This receptor was identified in a man aged 30-40 years in good health and CMV-seronegative. The sequenced DNA is TGCAGCGTTGAAGATCCGGGGGGCAGGGGCTACACCTTC. This encodes CSVEDPGGRGYTF.